This TCR beta chain originates from a study of metastatic and nonmetastatic thyroid tumors. Prior to thyroid surgery, none of the patients had received any treatment. This CDR3 contains 13 residues. J was trimmed by 6 bases and V by 7 bases; bases with no gene match: 7. Per germline, CDR1 MNHNS and CDR2 SASEGT. At least ten counts were recorded for this clone. The antigen is undetermined. Study-wide results and caveats: TCR beta diversity was reportedly significantly higher in malignant thyroid tumors than benign nodules, in blood and tumor.

From the PCR reads, TCRdb re-called clones with MiXCR. The profile shows some 45,000 clones, 16% of them singletons. This TCR was recovered from a female donor with papillary thyroid cancer or a benign thyroid nodule (not recorded which). Some clones in this sample may be carry-over from other donors' samples. The rearrangement joins TRBV6-1 to TRBJ1-1; 8 bases are a match to TRBD1. Sequencing used blood. In DNA form, the CDR3 reads TGTGCCAGCACCATGCAGGGGGCCGCTGAAGCTTTCTTT. It codes for CASTMQGAAEAFF.